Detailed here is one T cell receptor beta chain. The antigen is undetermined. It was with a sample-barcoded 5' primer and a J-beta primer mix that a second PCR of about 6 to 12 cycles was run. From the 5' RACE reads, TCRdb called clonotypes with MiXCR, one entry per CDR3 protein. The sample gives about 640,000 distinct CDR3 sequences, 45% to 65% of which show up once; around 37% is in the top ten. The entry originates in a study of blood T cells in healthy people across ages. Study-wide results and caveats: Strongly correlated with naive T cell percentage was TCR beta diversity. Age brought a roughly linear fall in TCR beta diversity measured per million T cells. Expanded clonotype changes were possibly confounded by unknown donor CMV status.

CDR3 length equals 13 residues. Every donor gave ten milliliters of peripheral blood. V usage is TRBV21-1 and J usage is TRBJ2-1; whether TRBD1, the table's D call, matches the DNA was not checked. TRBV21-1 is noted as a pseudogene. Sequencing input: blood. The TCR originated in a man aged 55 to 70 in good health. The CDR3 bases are TGTGCCGCGTGGGGCAGGTCCTACAATGAGCAGTTCTTC. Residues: CAAWGRSYNEQFF.